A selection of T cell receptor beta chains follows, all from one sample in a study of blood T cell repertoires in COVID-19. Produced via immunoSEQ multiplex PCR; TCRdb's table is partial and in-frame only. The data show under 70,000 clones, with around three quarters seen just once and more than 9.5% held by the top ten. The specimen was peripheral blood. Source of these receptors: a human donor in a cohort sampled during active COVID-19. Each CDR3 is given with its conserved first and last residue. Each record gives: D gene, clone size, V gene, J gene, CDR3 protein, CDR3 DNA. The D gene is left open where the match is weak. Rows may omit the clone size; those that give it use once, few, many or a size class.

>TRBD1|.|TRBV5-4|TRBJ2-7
CASSRTGGKGNEQYF
TGTGCCAGCAGCCGCACAGGGGGCAAGGGGAACGAGCAGTACTTC
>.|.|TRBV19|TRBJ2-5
CASSIGGFQETQYF
TGTGCCAGTAGTATAGGAGGCTTCCAAGAGACCCAGTACTTC
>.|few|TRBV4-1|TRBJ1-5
CASRAVGEGNQPQHF
TGCGCCAGCAGAGCGGTCGGGGAGGGCAATCAGCCCCAGCATTTT
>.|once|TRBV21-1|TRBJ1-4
CASSKRPYQGGESTNEKLFF
TGTGCCAGCAGCAAAAGGCCGTACCAGGGGGGAGAATCAACTAATGAAAAACTGTTTTTT
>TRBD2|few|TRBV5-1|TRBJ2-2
CASMTSGTTGELFF
TGCGCCAGCATGACTAGCGGGACCACCGGGGAGCTGTTTTTT
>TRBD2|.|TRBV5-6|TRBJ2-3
CASSRTSIRTDTQYF
TGTGCCAGCAGCCGGACTAGCATCCGCACAGATACGCAGTATTTT
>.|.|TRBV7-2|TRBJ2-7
CASSAAVGGYEQYF
TGTGCCAGCAGCGCAGCGGTCGGGGGCTACGAGCAGTACTTC
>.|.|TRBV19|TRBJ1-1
CASRGGWGEAFF
TGTGCCAGTAGGGGCGGGTGGGGAGAAGCTTTCTTT
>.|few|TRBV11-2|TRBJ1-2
CASSLDLGGSHGYTF
TGTGCCAGCAGCTTAGATCTAGGGGGATCTCATGGCTACACCTTC
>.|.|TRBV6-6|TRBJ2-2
CASSYTGINTGELFF
TGTGCCAGCAGTTATACAGGCATCAACACCGGGGAGCTGTTTTTT
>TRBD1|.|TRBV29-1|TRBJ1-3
CSVLGTGSGNTIYF
TGCAGCGTCTTAGGGACAGGGTCTGGAAACACCATATATTTT
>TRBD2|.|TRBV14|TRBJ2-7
CASSPLGLAGDYEQYF
TGTGCCAGCAGCCCTCTGGGACTAGCGGGAGACTACGAGCAGTACTTC
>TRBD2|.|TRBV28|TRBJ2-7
CASSYPWGGSSYEQYF
TGTGCCAGCAGTTACCCGTGGGGGGGATCCTCCTACGAGCAGTACTTC
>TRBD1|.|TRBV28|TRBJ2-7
CASSALTGGSYEQYF
TGTGCCAGCAGTGCCCTGACAGGGGGCTCATACGAGCAGTACTTC
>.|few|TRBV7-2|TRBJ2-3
CASSLARAPGTDTQYF
TGTGCCAGCAGCTTAGCGCGAGCCCCCGGCACAGATACGCAGTATTTT
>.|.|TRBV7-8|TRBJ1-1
CASSLDRGAAFF
TGTGCCAGCAGCTTAGATCGGGGTGCGGCTTTCTTT
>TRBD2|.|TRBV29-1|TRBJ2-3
CSGRGTSGMADTQYF
TGCAGCGGGCGAGGGACTAGCGGGATGGCAGATACGCAGTATTTT
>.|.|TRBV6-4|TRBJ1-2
CASSDSGQGPLSGYTF
TGTGCCAGCAGTGACTCGGGGCAGGGGCCCTTGAGTGGCTACACCTTC
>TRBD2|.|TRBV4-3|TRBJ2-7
CASSQDVPGAGGAYEQYF
TGCGCCAGCAGCCAAGACGTTCCTGGGGCGGGAGGGGCCTACGAGCAGTACTTC
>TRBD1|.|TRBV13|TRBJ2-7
CASSHTRDRSSYEQYF
TGTGCCAGCAGCCACACTCGGGACAGGAGCTCCTACGAGCAGTACTTC
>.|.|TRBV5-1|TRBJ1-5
CASSQSGDSNQPQHF
TGCGCCAGCAGCCAATCAGGTGATAGCAATCAGCCCCAGCATTTT
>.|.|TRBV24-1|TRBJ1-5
CATSLRRSGVSNQPQHF
TGTGCCACCAGTCTCAGACGTTCGGGGGTTAGCAATCAGCCCCAGCATTTT
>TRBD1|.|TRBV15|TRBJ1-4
CATSKYRDRINEKLFF
TGTGCCACCAGCAAGTACCGGGACAGGATTAATGAAAAACTGTTTTTT
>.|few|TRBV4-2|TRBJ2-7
CASSQESASSDEQYF
TGTGCCAGCAGCCAAGAGTCCGCTAGCTCTGACGAGCAGTACTTC
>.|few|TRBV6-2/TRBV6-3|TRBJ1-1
CASSYVQGRTEAFF
TGTGCCAGCAGTTACGTCCAGGGGCGGACTGAAGCTTTCTTT
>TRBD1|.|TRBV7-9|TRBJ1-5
CASSRTGGDQPQHF
TGTGCCAGCAGCCGAACAGGGGGCGATCAGCCCCAGCATTTT
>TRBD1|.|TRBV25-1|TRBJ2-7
CASSESGGTEYEQYF
TGTGCCAGCAGTGAATCGGGTGGGACAGAATACGAGCAGTACTTC
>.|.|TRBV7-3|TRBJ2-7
CASSRTSLHEQYF
TGTGCCAGCAGCCGTACTAGCCTCCACGAGCAGTACTTC
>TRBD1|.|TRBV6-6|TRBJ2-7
CASSYPGQGGHEQYF
TGTGCCAGCAGTTACCCTGGACAGGGAGGTCACGAGCAGTACTTC
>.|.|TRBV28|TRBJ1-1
CASSFYGQRDTEAFF
TGTGCCAGCAGTTTCTATGGACAACGGGACACTGAAGCTTTCTTT
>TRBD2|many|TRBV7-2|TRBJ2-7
CASSLARGLAGDEQYF
TGTGCCAGCAGCTTAGCTCGAGGACTAGCGGGAGACGAGCAGTACTTC
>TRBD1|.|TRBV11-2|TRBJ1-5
CASSSRTGGRQPQHF
TGTGCCAGCAGTTCCCGGACAGGGGGCAGGCAGCCCCAGCATTTT
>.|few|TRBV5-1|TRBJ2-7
CASSPWDTDSYEQYF
TGCGCCAGCAGTCCTTGGGACACAGACTCCTACGAGCAGTACTTC
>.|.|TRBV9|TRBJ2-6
CASSLPSGANVLTF
TGTGCCAGCAGTCTCCCCTCTGGGGCCAACGTCCTGACTTTC
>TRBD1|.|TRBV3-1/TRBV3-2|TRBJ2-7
CASSQRGGDYEQYF
TGTGCCAGCAGCCAAAGAGGGGGCGACTACGAGCAGTACTTC
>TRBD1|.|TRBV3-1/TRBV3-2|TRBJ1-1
CASRNTGGNTEAFF
TGTGCCAGCAGAAACACAGGGGGCAACACTGAAGCTTTCTTT
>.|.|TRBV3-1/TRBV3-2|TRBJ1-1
CASSPWGGEAFF
TGTGCCAGCAGCCCCTGGGGGGGTGAAGCTTTCTTT
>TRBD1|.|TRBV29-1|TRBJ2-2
CSVEVGTGSNTGELFF
TGCAGCGTTGAAGTTGGGACAGGATCGAACACCGGGGAGCTGTTTTTT